The subject of this entry is one TCR beta chain. The sample belongs to a study of blood T cell repertoires in COVID-19. Sequencing used immunoSEQ multiplex PCR; TCRdb keeps in-frame clones, though not all of them. The sample has 200,000 to 250,000 clones, 80% seen once. Specimen: PBMCs or T cells enriched from blood (not recorded which). This receptor was identified in a man aged 25 to 40 with acute COVID-19.

CDR3 amino acids: CASSTRSLIYGYTF. CDR3 sequence (DNA): TGTGCCAGTAGTACCCGGTCCCTAATCTATGGCTACACCTTC. V gene TRBV19 combines with J gene TRBJ1-2; no reliable D call. Between the trimmed V and J ends, which lost 4 bases and 4 bases, there was a span of 13 bases. Germline CDR1 and CDR2: LNHDA and SQIVND (reference sequence). This CDR3 spans 14 amino acids.